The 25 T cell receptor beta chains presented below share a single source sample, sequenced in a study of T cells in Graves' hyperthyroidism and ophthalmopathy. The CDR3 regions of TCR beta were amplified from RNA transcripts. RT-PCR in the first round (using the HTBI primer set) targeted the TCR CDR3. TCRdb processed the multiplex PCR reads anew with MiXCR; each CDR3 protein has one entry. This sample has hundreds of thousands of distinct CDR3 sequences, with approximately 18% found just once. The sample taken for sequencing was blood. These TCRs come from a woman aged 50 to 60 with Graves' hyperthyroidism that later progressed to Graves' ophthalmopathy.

This CDR3 reads CSARGNRGQHLTNEKLFF. The CDR3 coding sequence is TGCAGTGCTAGAGGCAACAGGGGACAACACCTAACTAATGAAAAACTGTTTTTT. The chain recombines TRBV20-1 with TRBJ1-4; 7 bases fit TRBD1. Unmatched junction bases numbered 12, after V lost 1 base and J lost 1 base. Germline assignment: CDR1 DFQATT and CDR2 SNEGSKA (reference sequence). This CDR3 comprises 18 residues.

CDR3 sequence: CSARKTSGRFSYEQYF. In nucleotides, the CDR3 is TGCAGTGCTAGAAAGACTAGCGGGAGGTTCTCCTACGAGCAGTACTTC. The chain links TRBV20-1 to TRBJ2-7; the match to TRBD2 covers 13 bases. In germline, CDR1 is DFQATT, CDR2 SNEGSKA (reference sequence). The CDR3 length is 16 residues. Germline trimming cut 2 bases from V and 0 bases from J; bases unmatched to any gene: 4.

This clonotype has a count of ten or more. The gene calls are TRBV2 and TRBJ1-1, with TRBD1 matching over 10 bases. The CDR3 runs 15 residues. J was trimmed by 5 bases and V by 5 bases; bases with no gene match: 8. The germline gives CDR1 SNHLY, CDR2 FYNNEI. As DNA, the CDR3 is TGTGCCAGCAGTCTGCTTTGGGGACAGGGGACTGAAGCTTTCTTT. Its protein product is CASSLLWGQGTEAFF.

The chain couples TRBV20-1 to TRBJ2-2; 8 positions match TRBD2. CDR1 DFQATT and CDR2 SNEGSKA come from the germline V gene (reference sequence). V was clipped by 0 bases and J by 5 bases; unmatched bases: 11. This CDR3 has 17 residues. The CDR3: CSARDLAGGQSTGELFF. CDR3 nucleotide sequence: TGCAGTGCTAGAGATCTCGCGGGGGGACAATCAACCGGGGAGCTGTTTTTT.

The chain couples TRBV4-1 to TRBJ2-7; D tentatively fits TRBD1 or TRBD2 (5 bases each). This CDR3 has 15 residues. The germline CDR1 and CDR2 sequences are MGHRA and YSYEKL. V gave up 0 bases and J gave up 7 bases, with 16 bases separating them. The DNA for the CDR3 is TGCGCCAGCAGCCAAGACGGGACCTTCGCAGGGGAGCAGTACTTC. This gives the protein CASSQDGTFAGEQYF.

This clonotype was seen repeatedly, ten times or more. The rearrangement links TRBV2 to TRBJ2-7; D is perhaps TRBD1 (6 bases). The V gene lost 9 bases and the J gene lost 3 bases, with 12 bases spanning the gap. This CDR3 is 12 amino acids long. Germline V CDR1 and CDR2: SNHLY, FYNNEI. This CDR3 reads CASHRVLYEQYF. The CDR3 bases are TGTGCCAGTCACAGGGTCCTCTACGAGCAGTACTTC. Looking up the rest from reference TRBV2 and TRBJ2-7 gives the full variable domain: EPEVTQTPSHQVTQMGQEVILRCVPISNHLYFYWYRQILGQKVEFLVSFYNNEISEKSEIFDDQFSVERPDGSNFTLKIRSTKLEDSAMYFCASHRVLYEQYFGPGTRLTVT.

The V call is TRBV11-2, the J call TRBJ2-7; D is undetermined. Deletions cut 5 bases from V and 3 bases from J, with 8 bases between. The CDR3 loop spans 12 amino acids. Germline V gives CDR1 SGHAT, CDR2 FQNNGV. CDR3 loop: CASSLSHYEQYF. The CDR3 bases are TGTGCCAGCAGCCTCTCCCACTACGAGCAGTACTTC.

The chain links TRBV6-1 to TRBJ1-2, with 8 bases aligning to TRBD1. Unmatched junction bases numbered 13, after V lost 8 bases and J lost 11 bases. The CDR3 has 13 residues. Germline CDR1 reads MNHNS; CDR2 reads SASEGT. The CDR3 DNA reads TGTGCCAGCCGACGTCCGGGACAGGTCTCTTACACCTTC. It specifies CASRRPGQVSYTF.

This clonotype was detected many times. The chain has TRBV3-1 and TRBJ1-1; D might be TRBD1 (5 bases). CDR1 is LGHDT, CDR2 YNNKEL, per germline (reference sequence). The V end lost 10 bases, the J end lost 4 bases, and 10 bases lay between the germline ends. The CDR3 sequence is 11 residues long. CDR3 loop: CATRGVTEAFF. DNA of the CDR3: TGTGCCACGCGGGGGGTCACTGAAGCTTTCTTT.

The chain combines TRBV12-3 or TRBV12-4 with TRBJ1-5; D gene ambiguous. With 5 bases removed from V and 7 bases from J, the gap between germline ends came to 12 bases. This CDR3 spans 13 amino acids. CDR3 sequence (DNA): TGTGCCAGCAGTGATCCGGGCCCACAGCCCCAGCATTTT. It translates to CASSDPGPQPQHF.

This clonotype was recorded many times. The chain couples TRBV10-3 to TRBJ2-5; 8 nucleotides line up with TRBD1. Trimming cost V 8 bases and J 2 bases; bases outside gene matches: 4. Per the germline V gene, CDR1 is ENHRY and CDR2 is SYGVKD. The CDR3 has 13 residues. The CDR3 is CAIATGGQETQYF. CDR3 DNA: TGTGCCATCGCAACAGGGGGTCAAGAGACCCAGTACTTC.

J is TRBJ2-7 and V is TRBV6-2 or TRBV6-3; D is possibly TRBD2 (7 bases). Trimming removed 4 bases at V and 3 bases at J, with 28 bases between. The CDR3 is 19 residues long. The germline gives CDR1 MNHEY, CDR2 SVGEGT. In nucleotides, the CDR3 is TGTGCCAGCAGTTCCCAAAGTGGCAAACAGGGACTAACAGTCTACGAGCAGTACTTC. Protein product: CASSSQSGKQGLTVYEQYF.

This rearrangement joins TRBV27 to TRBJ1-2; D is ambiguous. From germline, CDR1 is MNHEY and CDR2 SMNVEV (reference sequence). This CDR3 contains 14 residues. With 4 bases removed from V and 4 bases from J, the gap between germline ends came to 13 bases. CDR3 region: CASSSAAPPYGYTF. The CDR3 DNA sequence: TGTGCCAGCAGTTCCGCAGCTCCCCCCTATGGCTACACCTTC.

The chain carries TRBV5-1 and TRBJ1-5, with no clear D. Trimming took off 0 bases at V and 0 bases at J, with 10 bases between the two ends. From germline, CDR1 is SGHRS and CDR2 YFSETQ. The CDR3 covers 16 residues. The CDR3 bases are TGCGCCAGCAGCTTGGTGGCAGCGTTTAGCAATCAGCCCCAGCATTTT. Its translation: CASSLVAAFSNQPQHF.

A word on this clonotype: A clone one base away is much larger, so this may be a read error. CDR3 nucleotides: TGTGCCAACAGCCTTCCTCGACAGGGAACTCATTCACCCCTCCACTTT. The encoded protein is CANSLPRQGTHSPLHF. The chain links TRBV3-1 to TRBJ1-6; TRBD1 matches at 7 bases. Per the germline V gene, CDR1 is LGHDT and CDR2 is YNNKEL (reference sequence). The CDR3 runs 16 residues. The variable domain in full, completed from reference TRBV3-1 and TRBJ1-6, reads DTAVSQTPKYLVTQMGNDKSIKCEQNLGHDTMYWYKQDSKKFLKIMFSYNNKELIINETVPNRFSPKSPDKAHLNLHINSLELGDSAVYFCANSLPRQGTHSPLHFGNGTRLTVT.

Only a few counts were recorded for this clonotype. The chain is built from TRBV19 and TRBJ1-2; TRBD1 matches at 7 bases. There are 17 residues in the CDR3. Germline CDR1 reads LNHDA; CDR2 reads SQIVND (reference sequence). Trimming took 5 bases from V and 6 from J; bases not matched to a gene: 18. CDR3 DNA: TGTGCCAGTAGTCTCCCCGCGGGACAGCACACTCAGGATGGCTACACCTTC. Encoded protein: CASSLPAGQHTQDGYTF. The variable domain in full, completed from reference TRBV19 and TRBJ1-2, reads DGGITQSPKYLFRKEGQNVTLSCEQNLNHDAMYWYRQDPGQGLRLIYYSQIVNDFQKGDIAEGYSVSREKKESFPLTVTSAQKNPTAFYLCASSLPAGQHTQDGYTFGSGTRLTVV.

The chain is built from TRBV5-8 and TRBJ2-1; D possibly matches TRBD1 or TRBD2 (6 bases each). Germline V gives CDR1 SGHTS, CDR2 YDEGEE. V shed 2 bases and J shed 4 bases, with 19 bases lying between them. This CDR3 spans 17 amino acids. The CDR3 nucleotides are TGTGCCAGCAGCTTCCAATTAGGGGGGCTGGGTTACAATGAGCAGTTCTTC. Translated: CASSFQLGGLGYNEQFF.

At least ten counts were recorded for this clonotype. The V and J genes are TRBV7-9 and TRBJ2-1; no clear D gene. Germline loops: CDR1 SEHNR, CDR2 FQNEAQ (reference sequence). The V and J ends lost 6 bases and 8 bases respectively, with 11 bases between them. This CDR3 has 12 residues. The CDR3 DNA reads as TGTGCCAGCAGTCTCCGGACGCATGAGCAGTTCTTC. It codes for CASSLRTHEQFF.

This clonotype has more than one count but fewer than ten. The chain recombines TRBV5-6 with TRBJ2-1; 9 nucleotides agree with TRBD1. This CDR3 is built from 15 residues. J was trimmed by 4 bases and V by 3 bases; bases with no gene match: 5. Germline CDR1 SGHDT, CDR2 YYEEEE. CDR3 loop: CASSSAQGAYNEQFF. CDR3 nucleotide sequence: TGTGCCAGCAGCTCCGCACAGGGGGCGTACAATGAGCAGTTCTTC.

CDR3 sequence reads: CSATILRLDTEAFF. The CDR3 DNA reads as TGCAGTGCTACCATACTTAGATTGGACACTGAAGCTTTCTTT. The rearrangement joins TRBV20-1 to TRBJ1-1; D remains ambiguous. Germline CDR1 DFQATT, CDR2 SNEGSKA (reference sequence). The CDR3 runs 14 residues. V dropped 4 bases and J dropped 3 bases, with 15 bases sitting between them.

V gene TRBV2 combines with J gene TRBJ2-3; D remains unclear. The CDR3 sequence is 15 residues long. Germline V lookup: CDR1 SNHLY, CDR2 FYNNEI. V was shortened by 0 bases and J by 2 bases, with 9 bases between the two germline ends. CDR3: CASSEAESATDTQYF. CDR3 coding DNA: TGTGCCAGCAGTGAAGCGGAGTCAGCCACAGATACGCAGTATTTT.

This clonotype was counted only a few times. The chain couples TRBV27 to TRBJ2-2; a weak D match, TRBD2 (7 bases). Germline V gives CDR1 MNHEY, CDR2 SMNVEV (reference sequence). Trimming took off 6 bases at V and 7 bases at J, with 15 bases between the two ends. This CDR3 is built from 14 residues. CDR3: CASRVAGDIGELFF. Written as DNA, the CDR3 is TGTGCCAGCAGGGTGGCGGGGGACATCGGGGAGCTGTTTTTT.

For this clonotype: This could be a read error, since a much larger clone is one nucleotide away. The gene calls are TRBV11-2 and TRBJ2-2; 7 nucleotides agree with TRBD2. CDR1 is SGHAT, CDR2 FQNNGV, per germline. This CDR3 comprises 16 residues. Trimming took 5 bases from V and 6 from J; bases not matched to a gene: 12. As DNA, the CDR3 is TGTGCCAGCAGCCGGGAGGAGCCCGTTGGCGCCGGGGAGCTGTTTTTT. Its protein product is CASSREEPVGAGELFF.

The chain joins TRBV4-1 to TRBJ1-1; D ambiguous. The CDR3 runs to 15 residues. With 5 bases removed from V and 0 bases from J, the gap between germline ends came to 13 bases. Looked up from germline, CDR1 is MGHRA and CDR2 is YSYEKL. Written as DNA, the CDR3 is TGCGCCAGCAGCGAAACGACCAATGTGAACACTGAAGCTTTCTTT. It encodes CASSETTNVNTEAFF.

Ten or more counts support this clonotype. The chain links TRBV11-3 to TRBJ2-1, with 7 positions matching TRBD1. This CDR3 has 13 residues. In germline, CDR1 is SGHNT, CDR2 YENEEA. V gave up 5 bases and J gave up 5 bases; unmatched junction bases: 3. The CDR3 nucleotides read TGTGCCAGCAGCCTAAGGGGGCACAATGAGCAGTTCTTC. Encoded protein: CASSLRGHNEQFF.